The 4 T cell receptor beta chains below were found in one sample sequenced in a study of T cell responses to AZD1222 COVID-19 vaccine. The method was immunoSEQ multiplex PCR; TCRdb's version includes in-frame clones alone and lacks a portion of them. The sample yields around 150,000 clones, 80% to 95% seen once. The sample in question was peripheral blood, obtained 28 days after the second AZD1222 dose. Receptors originate from an adult who received the AZD1222 COVID-19 vaccine.

The chain links TRBV5-1 to TRBJ1-2; 8 nucleotides align to TRBD1. The CDR3 sequence is 13 residues long. J was trimmed by 3 bases and V by 4 bases; bases with no gene match: 2. Per germline, CDR1 SGHRS and CDR2 YFSETQ. CDR3 amino acids: CASSEGQDYGYTF. The CDR3 DNA sequence: TGCGCCAGCAGCGAGGGACAGGACTATGGCTACACCTTC.

This clone was seen a handful of times. This chain links TRBV19 with TRBJ2-7, with no clear D. The V end was cut by 3 bases, the J end by 3 bases, with 12 bases between. The germline CDR1 and CDR2 sequences are LNHDA and SQIVND (reference sequence). The CDR3 consists of 14 residues. The CDR3 region has the DNA TGTGCCAGTAGTATCTCGGGCAGTGGCTACGAGCAGTACTTC. Protein: CASSISGSGYEQYF.

J is TRBJ1-5 and V is TRBV3-1 (or the pseudogene TRBV3-2); D remains ambiguous. Germline values: CDR1 LGHDT, CDR2 YNNKEL (reference sequence). Trimming removed 3 bases at V and 2 bases at J, with 8 bases between. This CDR3 region has 14 residues. The CDR3 DNA follows: TGTGCCAGCAGCCAGATGTCAGGCAATCAGCCCCAGCATTTT. Its translation: CASSQMSGNQPQHF.

V is TRBV5-1 and J is TRBJ1-4; D gene uncertain. V was clipped by 2 bases and J by 7 bases, with 12 bases between them. This CDR3 is built from 14 residues. Looked up from germline, CDR1 is SGHRS and CDR2 is YFSETQ. The CDR3 protein is CASSFRESGEKLFF. The CDR3 nucleotides read TGCGCCAGCAGCTTTCGGGAGAGTGGTGAAAAACTGTTTTTT.